The 9 T cell receptor beta chains below were found in one sample sequenced in a study of T cells expressing NK-cell markers. Reanalyzing the 5' RACE reads, TCRdb keeps one entry per CDR3 protein, without DNA. The sample table sets out around 180,000 distinct CDR3 sequences. Material for sequencing was blood T cells: a sorted CD56 or NKG2C T cell subset, CD4+ or CD8+ T cells, or bulk PBMC T cells (not recorded which). The receptors shown here come from a man aged 18-70 years in good health.

The chain is built from TRBV5-1 and TRBJ2-3; TCRdb's D gene call, TRBD2, goes unchecked for lack of DNA. Germline CDR1 reads SGHRS; CDR2 reads YFSETQ. The CDR3 consists of 15 residues. The CDR3 loop reads CASSIRQGGADTQYF. The whole variable domain, remainder taken from reference TRBV5-1 and TRBJ2-3, is KAGVTQTPRYLIKTRGQQVTLSCSPISGHRSVSWYQQTPGQGLQFLFEYFSETQRNKGNFPGRFSGRQFSNSRSEMNVSTLELGDSALYLCASSIRQGGADTQYFGPGTRLTVL.

V usage is TRBV9 and J usage is TRBJ1-4; TCRdb indicates TRBD1, and absent DNA this call remains unverified. Germline V gene sequence: CDR1 SGDLS, CDR2 YYNGEE. The CDR3 is made up of 14 amino acids. The chain's CDR3 is CASSGGQGARKLFF.

The chain uses TRBV2 and TRBJ2-1; TCRdb's assignment of TRBD1 cannot be checked, as there is no DNA. The CDR3 spans 12 residues. Germline V gene sequence: CDR1 SNHLY, CDR2 FYNNEI. CDR3 loop: CASDWGYNEQFF.

This rearrangement joins TRBV19 to TRBJ2-3; as DNA is missing, the TRBD1 call by TCRdb cannot be tested. Germline CDR1 LNHDA, CDR2 SQIVND (reference sequence). The CDR3 spans 15 residues. The CDR3 here is CASSRGTGHTDTQYF.

The chain carries TRBV13 and TRBJ1-5; TCRdb gives TRBD1 as the D gene, but with no DNA this cannot be confirmed. This CDR3 has 16 amino acids. Germline V gene sequence: CDR1 PRHDT, CDR2 FYEKMQ (reference sequence). The chain's CDR3 is CASSAAGGFGNQPQHF.

CDR3 amino acids: CATSRDLSGSYNEQFF. The J gene is TRBJ2-1, the V gene TRBV15. This CDR3 contains 16 residues. Germline lookup yields CDR1 LNHNV and CDR2 YYDKDF (reference sequence).

This clonotype registers medium-sized (0.01 to 0.1%) by frequency. The chain links TRBV27 to TRBJ2-5; the D gene TCRdb calls, TRBD1, cannot be checked with no DNA. CDR3 size: 15 residues. In germline, CDR1 is MNHEY, CDR2 SMNVEV (reference sequence). The CDR3 is CASSPYTQGGETQYF.

The CDR3 is CASSQDGGGSPYEQYF. This chain uses TRBV4-2 with TRBJ2-7; TCRdb indicates TRBD2, and absent DNA this call remains unverified. CDR3 length: 16 residues. Germline-derived CDR1 and CDR2 are LGHNA and YNFKEQ.

The CDR3 sequence: CASNRGLTEAFF. The J gene is TRBJ1-1, the V gene TRBV19; absent DNA, TCRdb's TRBD1 call cannot be checked. This CDR3 contains 12 residues. Germline V lookup: CDR1 LNHDA, CDR2 SQIVND (reference sequence).